The rows below give T cell receptor beta chains drawn from one sample of a study of beta chain features in type 1 diabetes. Produced via immunoSEQ multiplex PCR; TCRdb's table is partial and in-frame only. The top ten clones hold around 0.12% of a sample with 500,000 to 800,000 clones, around an eighth of them seen once. What was sequenced was naive CD4+ T cells from blood. Receptor source: a man aged 25-45 years with type 1 diabetes. The CDR3 runs from the conserved cysteine through the conserved F or W. The D gene is left open where the match is weak. Rows may omit the clone size; those that give it use once, few, many or a size class.

CDR3nt: TGTGCCAGCAGCTTAGATACGGGTGTTGCTTTCTTT
CDR3aa: CASSLDTGVAFF
j_gene: TRBJ1-1
abundance: few
d_gene: -
v_gene: TRBV7-2

CDR3nt: TGTGCCAGCAGTTCGGGTACAGGGGCTACCAATCAGCCCCAGCATTTT
CDR3aa: CASSSGTGATNQPQHF
j_gene: TRBJ1-5
abundance: few
d_gene: TRBD1
v_gene: TRBV27

CDR3nt: TGTGCCAGCAGTCCGGCAGGGGTAGGGCATGAGCAGTTCTTC
CDR3aa: CASSPAGVGHEQFF
j_gene: TRBJ2-1
abundance: many
d_gene: -
v_gene: TRBV28

CDR3nt: TGTGCCTGGAGGCCCGCGGGATTTAACACCGGGGAGCTGTTTTTT
CDR3aa: CAWRPAGFNTGELFF
j_gene: TRBJ2-2
abundance: -
d_gene: -
v_gene: TRBV30

CDR3nt: TGTGCCAGCAGCGCCGGGACTAGCGGGGGAGCTAGCACAGATACGCAGTATTTT
CDR3aa: CASSAGTSGGASTDTQYF
j_gene: TRBJ2-3
abundance: few
d_gene: TRBD2
v_gene: TRBV9

CDR3nt: TGTGCCAGCAGCTTTTATTTCCCCTCGACCAACGTCCTGACTTTC
CDR3aa: CASSFYFPSTNVLTF
j_gene: TRBJ2-6
abundance: -
d_gene: -
v_gene: TRBV7-9

CDR3nt: TGTGCCAGTAGGACAGGAACGTCGGGGCAGCCCCAGCATTTT
CDR3aa: CASRTGTSGQPQHF
j_gene: TRBJ1-5
abundance: -
d_gene: -
v_gene: TRBV19

CDR3nt: TGTGCCAGCAGCTCGATCGGAGGGGACTGGGCAGATACGCAGTATTTT
CDR3aa: CASSSIGGDWADTQYF
j_gene: TRBJ2-3
abundance: -
d_gene: -
v_gene: TRBV7-2

CDR3nt: TGTGCCAGCAGCTTAGGGCGGAGCGTGACCAACTATGGCTACACCTTC
CDR3aa: CASSLGRSVTNYGYTF
j_gene: TRBJ1-2
abundance: -
d_gene: -
v_gene: TRBV7-2

CDR3nt: TGCGCCAGCAGCCCTGGGACAGCTAGCTACAATGAGCAGTTCTTC
CDR3aa: CASSPGTASYNEQFF
j_gene: TRBJ2-1
abundance: -
d_gene: TRBD1
v_gene: TRBV5-1